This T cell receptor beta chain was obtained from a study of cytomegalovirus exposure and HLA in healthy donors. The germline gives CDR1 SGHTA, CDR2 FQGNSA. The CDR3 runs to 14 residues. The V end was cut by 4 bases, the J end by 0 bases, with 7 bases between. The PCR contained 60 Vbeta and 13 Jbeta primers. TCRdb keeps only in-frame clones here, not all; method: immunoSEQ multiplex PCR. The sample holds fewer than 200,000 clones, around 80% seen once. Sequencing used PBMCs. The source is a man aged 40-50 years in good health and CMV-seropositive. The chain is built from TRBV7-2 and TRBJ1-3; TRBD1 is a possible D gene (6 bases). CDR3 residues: CASSSQGSGNTIYF. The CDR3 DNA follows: TGTGCCAGCAGCTCACAGGGCTCTGGAAACACCATATATTTT.